This T cell receptor beta chain is from a study of blood T cell repertoires in COVID-19. Clones were sequenced by immunoSEQ multiplex PCR, and TCRdb holds only the in-frame ones, with some missing. The data contain around 150,000 clones, around 84% of them singletons. The junction had 11 bases not matched to a gene; V was cut back by 5 bases and J by 5 bases. CDR1 SGHTA and CDR2 FQGNSA come from the germline V gene. The CDR3 has 15 residues. Sequencing input: peripheral blood. The genes are TRBV7-2 and TRBJ1-1; 7 bases agree with TRBD1. This receptor was obtained from an elderly woman with acute or convalescent COVID-19. The chain's CDR3 is CASSTLQGDRTEAFF. The DNA of the CDR3 is TGTGCCAGCAGCACTCTTCAGGGGGATCGGACTGAAGCTTTCTTT. Combining the CDR3 with reference TRBV7-2 and TRBJ1-1 gives the whole variable domain GAGVSQSPSNKVTEKGKDVELRCDPISGHTALYWYRQSLGQGLEFLIYFQGNSAPDKSGLPSDRFSAERTGGSVSTLTIQRTQQEDSAVYLCASSTLQGDRTEAFFGQGTRLTVV.